The clone carrying this T cell receptor beta chain showed up just once. This sample is drawn from a study of PD-1 blockade in classical Hodgkin lymphoma. Using immunoSEQ multiplex PCR, the repertoire was profiled, and TCRdb retains in-frame clones only, with some absent. The sample yields about 90,000 clones, just over 90% seen once. This CDR3 is built from 13 residues. The V gene lost 5 bases and the J gene lost 1 base, with 6 bases spanning the gap. Germline V gene sequence: CDR1 SGHAT, CDR2 FQNNGV. Time point denoted: cycle 4 day 1 (C4D1), after about 6 weeks of nivolumab. Every one of the patients relapsed after autologous stem cell transplantation (brentuximab vedotin exposure was variable).

The sequenced sample was peripheral blood mononuclear cells (PBMCs), obtained before the fourth cycle of nivolumab. The chain couples TRBV11-2 to TRBJ2-4; D gene ambiguous. The sequence derives from a human donor with classical Hodgkin lymphoma. The CDR3: CASSPTAKNIQYF. Here the CDR3 DNA reads TGTGCCAGCAGCCCCACGGCCAAAAACATTCAGTACTTC.